This record looks at one TCR beta chain sequence and its context. What it binds is unknown. This entry comes from a study of shared clonotypes between healthy human individuals. Whole-study context: CD4 naive cells filled three plates per donor, CD4 memory three, CD8 naive two and CD8 memory one. General study results and limits: Few donors limited the genetic and exposure-history diversity represented.

The CDR3 length is 15 residues. Germline V gene data show CDR1 as LNHDA and CDR2 as SQIVND (reference sequence). Trimming shortened V by 0 bases and J by 4 bases, and 12 bases separated the two germline ends. The assay was immunoSEQ multiplex PCR, and TCRdb's table has in-frame clones only and misses some. The table records roughly 1,800,000 clones, less than 95% of them present only once. Naive CD8 cells were CD45RO-negative, positively selected for CCR7, excluding terminally differentiated effector memory CD45RA+ cells. HIV-negative, healthy adults without recent acute infections or vaccinations were the donors.

Sequences were obtained from naive CD8+ T cells sorted from blood. The V call is TRBV19, the J call TRBJ1-2; no clear D. This sequence originates from a man aged 18 to 29 in good health. DNA of the CDR3: TGTGCCAGTAGTATAGATCGGAGTCCCCTCTATGGCTACACCTTC. Translation: CASSIDRSPLYGYTF. The variable domain in full, completed from reference TRBV19 and TRBJ1-2, reads DGGITQSPKYLFRKEGQNVTLSCEQNLNHDAMYWYRQDPGQGLRLIYYSQIVNDFQKGDIAEGYSVSREKKESFPLTVTSAQKNPTAFYLCASSIDRSPLYGYTFGSGTRLTVV.